The rows below give T cell receptor beta chains drawn from one sample of a study of control samples from healthy donors and cancer patients. Clones were read by immunoSEQ multiplex PCR, and TCRdb kept only the in-frame ones, dropping some. The sample has under 150,000 clones, more than 75% seen once. Sequencing was done on a sample of blood. The receptors here all came from a man aged 35-49 years in good health. CDR3s include the opening cysteine and the closing phenylalanine or tryptophan. The D gene is left open where the match is weak. Part of the rows lack a size; the others show once, few, many or a class for expanded clones.

TRBV6-1	.	.	TRBJ2-2	15	TGTGCCAGCAGTGAACAAGTGCTAAACACCGGGGAGCTGTTTTTT	CASSEQVLNTGELFF
TRBV6-4	.	.	TRBJ2-6	14	TGTGCCAGCAGGAGGGACTTTGGGGCCAACGTCCTGACTTTC	CASRRDFGANVLTF
TRBV7-2	.	.	TRBJ1-5	15	TGTGCCAGCAGCCCGACGGGACGGGTCTATCAGCCCCAGCATTTT	CASSPTGRVYQPQHF
TRBV18	.	.	TRBJ2-4	16	TGTGCCAGCTCACCACCGACCCAGGCCCTGCGGGACATTCAGTACTTC	CASSPPTQALRDIQYF
TRBV6-5	.	.	TRBJ1-2	14	TGTGCCAGCAGTTACCCCCCACCTCTGGGGGGCTACACCTTC	CASSYPPPLGGYTF
TRBV6-2/TRBV6-3	.	.	TRBJ2-7	19	TGTGCCAGCAGTCCGAATACAGACTCAAACAGATACCTTGCCTACGAGCAGTACTTC	CASSPNTDSNRYLAYEQYF
TRBV7-8	TRBD2	.	TRBJ2-7	14	TGTGCCAGCAGCTTAGCGGCCGGGGGGTACGAGCAGTACTTC	CASSLAAGGYEQYF
TRBV18	TRBD1	.	TRBJ1-1	13	TGTGCCAGCCTAGGACAGGGTAACACTGAAGCTTTCTTT	CASLGQGNTEAFF
TRBV19	TRBD2	once	TRBJ2-2	18	TGTGCCAGTAGTCACCGGACTAGCGGGGGCCTGAACACCGGGGAGCTGTTTTTT	CASSHRTSGGLNTGELFF
TRBV7-2	.	.	TRBJ2-7	15	TGTGCCAGCAGCTTGAGGGGCCCGGGGGCAGGCGAGCAGTACTTC	CASSLRGPGAGEQYF
TRBV10-3	.	.	TRBJ2-5	13	TGTGCCATCAGTGAGTCGGCGTTCGAGACCCAGTACTTC	CAISESAFETQYF
TRBV3-1/TRBV3-2	.	.	TRBJ1-6	12	TGTGCCAGCAGCCAAGTCAGTTCACCCCTCCACTTT	CASSQVSSPLHF
TRBV3-1/TRBV3-2	.	.	TRBJ2-3	14	TGTGCCAGCAGCCAACTGGGTCGCACAGATACGCAGTATTTT	CASSQLGRTDTQYF
TRBV24-1	.	.	TRBJ1-5	15	TGTGCCACCAGTGAAACCGACAGAGCCAATCAGCCCCAGCATTTT	CATSETDRANQPQHF
TRBV9	TRBD2	.	TRBJ2-5	16	TGTGCCAGCAGCGTAGAAGGGGTAGCGGGGCAAGAGACCCAGTACTTC	CASSVEGVAGQETQYF
TRBV2	TRBD1	.	TRBJ1-4	15	TGTGCCAGCAGTGAAATGGGGCAGGGGGGGGGAAAACTGTTTTTT	CASSEMGQGGGKLFF
TRBV19	.	.	TRBJ1-2	15	TGTGCCAGTAGTATAGAGGGCATACAAACCTATGGCTACACCTTC	CASSIEGIQTYGYTF
TRBV11-3	.	.	TRBJ2-6	17	TGTGCCAGCAGCCCCCGTGGAGCGGTGAGAAGGGCCAACGTCCTGACTTTC	CASSPRGAVRRANVLTF